This is a list of T cell receptor beta chains from one sample in a study of blood T cell repertoires in COVID-19. Assay used: immunoSEQ multiplex PCR; TCRdb lists only in-frame clones, some missing. The table lists roughly 100,000 clones, 75% to 90% of them singletons. Sequences were obtained from peripheral blood. Receptor source: a woman aged 45-59 years with COVID-19, enrolled during active disease. Each CDR3 is given with its conserved first and last residue. D genes are given only for firm matches. Clone size appears in some rows only: once, few, many, or a class for an expanded clone.

>TRBV6-5|TRBJ2-1|-|TRBD2
TGTGCCAGTGGGCTGGCTAGCGGTTACAATGAGCAGTTCTTC
CASGLASGYNEQFF
>TRBV6-6|TRBJ2-4|once|TRBD1
TGTGCCAGCACACCTCAGGGGGTGAACATTCAGTACTTC
CASTPQGVNIQYF
>TRBV7-9|TRBJ1-2|-|-
TGTGCCAGCAGCCTAGGACAGCCTAACTATGGCTACACCTTC
CASSLGQPNYGYTF
>TRBV6-5|TRBJ1-2|-|TRBD1
TGTGCCAGCAGTAGACAGGGAGGCGGGGTGGGCTACACCTTC
CASSRQGGGVGYTF
>TRBV29-1|TRBJ2-3|-|-
TGCAGCGTGGTAGCGTTTCCCACAGCAGATACGCAGTATTTT
CSVVAFPTADTQYF
>TRBV3-1/TRBV3-2|TRBJ2-4|-|TRBD2
TGTGCCAGCAGCCAAAGGGCGGGAGGGGACATTCAGTACTTC
CASSQRAGGDIQYF
>TRBV6-2/TRBV6-3|TRBJ1-5|-|-
TGTGCCAGCAGCTCGGTCGGTCAGCCCCAGCATTTT
CASSSVGQPQHF
>TRBV11-2|TRBJ2-2|-|-
TGTGCCAGCAGCTTAGTTGGCAGCGTCGGGGAGCTGTTTTTT
CASSLVGSVGELFF
>TRBV11-2|TRBJ2-5|-|-
TGTGCCAGCAGCTTAGATCGGTCTCAAGAGACCCAGTACTTC
CASSLDRSQETQYF
>TRBV19|TRBJ1-2|-|TRBD1
TGTGCCAGTAGTATATTCGGGACAGGGGACTATGGCTACACCTTC
CASSIFGTGDYGYTF
>TRBV9|TRBJ2-5|-|TRBD2
TGTGCCAGCAGCGTAAGGAGACAAGCGGGGGGGCCTCGGGAGACCCAGTACTTC
CASSVRRQAGGPRETQYF
>TRBV6-2/TRBV6-3|TRBJ2-5|-|-
TGTGCCAGCAGTAAACTTTCGACTAGTGGAGAGACCCAGTACTTC
CASSKLSTSGETQYF
>TRBV6-2/TRBV6-3|TRBJ2-5|-|TRBD1
TGTGCCAGCAGTTACCTCGGGACAGGGGGCTTCCAGTACTTC
CASSYLGTGGFQYF
>TRBV2|TRBJ1-1|-|-
TGTGCCAGCAGTGAAGCTGAGGGAAGAGCTTTCTTT
CASSEAEGRAFF
>TRBV5-5|TRBJ2-7|-|-
TGTGCCAGCAGCTTTCGGGCCGGGGGAGGTACCTACGAGCAGTACTTC
CASSFRAGGGTYEQYF
>TRBV5-6|TRBJ1-2|-|-
TGTGCCAGCAGCTGGAGGCGGGACTATGGCTACACCTTC
CASSWRRDYGYTF
>TRBV2|TRBJ2-5|-|-
TGTGCCAGCAGAAGGGGTGGCGGGACCCAGTACTTC
CASRRGGGTQYF
>TRBV2|TRBJ1-2|-|TRBD1
TGTGCCAGCAGAGAACAGGGGAGTAACTATGGCTACACCTTC
CASREQGSNYGYTF
>TRBV29-1|TRBJ1-1|-|-
TGCAGCGTTGAAATGGCCGAAGGTATAGCAATGAACACTGAAGCTTTCTTT
CSVEMAEGIAMNTEAFF
>TRBV3-1/TRBV3-2|TRBJ2-7|-|-
TGTGCCAGCAGCCAAGCCCGCGAGCAGTACTTC
CASSQAREQYF
>TRBV19|TRBJ1-5|-|-
TGTGCCAGTAGAACGGCACAGGGACGGTTTCAGCCCCAGCATTTT
CASRTAQGRFQPQHF
>TRBV3-1/TRBV3-2|TRBJ2-3|once|TRBD2
TGTGCCAGCAGCCCGTCCCCGGGGGGGACAGATACGCAGTATTTT
CASSPSPGGTDTQYF
>TRBV28|TRBJ2-7|-|-
TGTGCCAGCAGTTTGGAGGCCCCGACCTACGAGCAGTACTTC
CASSLEAPTYEQYF
>TRBV4-2|TRBJ2-2|-|TRBD2
TGTGCCAGCAGCCAAGATTTAGCGGGGGGGCCCACCGGGGAGCTGTTTTTT
CASSQDLAGGPTGELFF
>TRBV3-1/TRBV3-2|TRBJ2-3|-|-
TGTGCCAGCAGCCAAGACGGAGATACGCAGTATTTT
CASSQDGDTQYF
>TRBV7-2|TRBJ1-2|-|-
TGTGCCAGCAGCTTCCCAGAGCGTTATGGCTACACCTTC
CASSFPERYGYTF
>TRBV6-1|TRBJ1-2|-|-
TGTGCCAGCAGTGATACAGGTACAGCTTCTGGCTACACCTTC
CASSDTGTASGYTF
>TRBV9|TRBJ2-7|-|TRBD1
TGTGCCAGCAGCGTGGGACAGGGAGACTACGAGCAGTACTTC
CASSVGQGDYEQYF
>TRBV3-1/TRBV3-2|TRBJ1-4|-|-
TGTGCCAGCAGCCAAGTAAGAGCGGAACTGTTTTTT
CASSQVRAELFF
>TRBV4-1|TRBJ1-5|-|-
TGCGCCAGCAGCCCCCCCTCGACAGGCTTCAATCAGCCCCAGCATTTT
CASSPPSTGFNQPQHF
>TRBV5-1|TRBJ2-2|-|TRBD2
TGCGCCAGCAGCCCGAATAGCGGGGTGGACACCGGGGAGCTGTTTTTT
CASSPNSGVDTGELFF
>TRBV30|TRBJ2-7|-|-
TGTGCCTGGCAGACTCCAAGGGGTGGGCTCTACGAGCAGTACTTC
CAWQTPRGGLYEQYF
>TRBV4-3|TRBJ1-5|few|TRBD1
TGCGCCAGCAGCCAAGAACCCCTACAGGGGGAATATCAGCCCCAGCATTTT
CASSQEPLQGEYQPQHF
>TRBV30|TRBJ1-1|-|-
TGTGCCTGGAGACTTACAGCGGGGCGTGAAGCTTTCTTT
CAWRLTAGREAFF
>TRBV27|TRBJ2-5|-|TRBD2
TGTGCCAGCAGTCGGACTAGCGGGGAGGCGACCCAGTACTTC
CASSRTSGEATQYF
>TRBV5-4|TRBJ1-3|-|TRBD1
TGTGCCAGCAGCCCCCAAGGGGGCCCCAGCTCTGGAAACACCATATATTTT
CASSPQGGPSSGNTIYF
>TRBV4-3|TRBJ2-7|-|-
TGCGCCAGCAGTCAAGGGGCGACGGGGGGCAGCGTCGAGCAGTACTTC
CASSQGATGGSVEQYF
>TRBV12-3/TRBV12-4|TRBJ1-1|-|-
TGTGCCAGCAGTTCGTCGGCTGAAGCTTTCTTT
CASSSSAEAFF
>TRBV30|TRBJ1-2|-|-
TGTGCCTGGGCCCCCGGGGGGTTTAACTATGGCTACACCTTC
CAWAPGGFNYGYTF
>TRBV4-2|TRBJ2-7|-|-
TGTGCCAGCAGCCAAGGGGACATTAGCTCCTACGAGCAGTACTTC
CASSQGDISSYEQYF
>TRBV13|TRBJ2-5|-|-
TGTGCCAGCAGCTCATCAGAGACCCAGTACTTC
CASSSSETQYF
>TRBV7-6|TRBJ1-2|-|TRBD1
TGTGCCAGCAGCCCCGGGACAGATCGGTATGGCTACACCTTC
CASSPGTDRYGYTF
>TRBV4-3|TRBJ2-7|-|-
TGCGCCAGCAGCCAAGACGCAGGGGTCTCCTACGAGCAGTACTTC
CASSQDAGVSYEQYF
>TRBV4-1|TRBJ1-5|-|-
TGCGCCAGCAGCCAAGCAGCGGCAATTAGCAATCAGCCCCAGCATTTT
CASSQAAAISNQPQHF
>TRBV3-1/TRBV3-2|TRBJ1-2|-|-
TGTGCCAGCAGCCAAAGCACACTTCTCAGAGGTAACTATGGCTACACCTTC
CASSQSTLLRGNYGYTF
>TRBV27|TRBJ2-4|-|-
TGTGCCAGCAGTTTCTCCCAAAACATTCAGTACTTC
CASSFSQNIQYF
>TRBV9|TRBJ2-7|-|-
TGTGCCAGCAGCGGCAAGGACAGCCCGAACCTTTCCGAGCAGTACTTC
CASSGKDSPNLSEQYF
>TRBV10-1|TRBJ2-3|-|-
TGCGCCACCTCCGTGGATACGCAGTATTTT
CATSVDTQYF
>TRBV28|TRBJ1-6|-|-
TGTGCCAGCAGTGCGGATACCCAGACCCTCCACTTT
CASSADTQTLHF
>TRBV7-6|TRBJ2-5|-|TRBD1
TGTGCCAGCAGCCGGACAGGGGGCCAAGAGACCCAGTACTTC
CASSRTGGQETQYF
>TRBV10-1|TRBJ1-1|few|TRBD1
TGCGCCAGCAGTCCGGGACAGGGGACGACTAAAGCTTTCTTT
CASSPGQGTTKAFF
>TRBV3-1/TRBV3-2|TRBJ2-7|-|TRBD2
TGTGCCAGCAGCGAACAACTAGCGGGGACCTCCTACGAGCAGTACTTC
CASSEQLAGTSYEQYF
>TRBV25-1|TRBJ1-2|few|-
TGTGCCAGCAGTGAATCCGGCCATGGGCTCCTATATTATGGCTACACCTTC
CASSESGHGLLYYGYTF
>TRBV10-2|TRBJ1-6|-|TRBD1
TGCGCCAGCAGAGCAAACCGGGACAGTAATTCACCCCTCCACTTT
CASRANRDSNSPLHF
>TRBV2|TRBJ2-5|-|-
TGTGCCAGCAGTGACGTAGGGGCCCAGTACTTC
CASSDVGAQYF
>TRBV7-2|TRBJ2-4|-|TRBD2
TGTGCCAGCAGCTTGTACTCACTAGCGGGTAACATTCAGTACTTC
CASSLYSLAGNIQYF
>TRBV27|TRBJ2-7|-|TRBD1
TGTGCCAGCAGGACAGGGATTCCTCTGGAAGGCGAGCAGTACTTC
CASRTGIPLEGEQYF
>TRBV28|TRBJ1-2|-|-
TGTGCCAGCAGTTCAGGGGTGAGGGGCTACACCTTC
CASSSGVRGYTF
>TRBV19|TRBJ1-2|-|-
TGTGCCAGTAGTATTCGCGCAGGCTTAACCTCTAACTATGGCTACACCTTC
CASSIRAGLTSNYGYTF